Sequencing of this T cell receptor (beta chain) was carried out in a study of long-term antiretroviral therapy in people with HIV. Study-wide results and caveats: The repertoire was dominated at all time points by clones expanded before ART. Controls showed broader CDR3 length ranges than did the HIV repertoires.

Concerning this clone: Its antigen is currently unknown.

The assay, immunoSEQ v3.0, was run at survey level. This table comes from immunoSEQ multiplex PCR, and its TCRdb copy is limited to in-frame clones, with some not included. The sample has 26,000 or so clones, around 86% seen once. It was in the United States that all participants with HIV were treated. Every sample had roughly 0.95-10 million cryopreserved PBMC in it before DNA extraction. This sequence originates from a woman aged 25 to 39 with HIV. Here the sequenced sample was unsorted PBMCs, taken 1.9 years after starting antiretroviral therapy.

The CDR3 protein is CASGPHREGEKLFF. The CDR3 DNA reads TGTGCCAGCGGGCCTCACAGGGAAGGTGAAAAACTGTTTTTT. The chain is built from TRBV27 and TRBJ1-4, with a tentative D call TRBD1 (6 bases). The CDR3 has 14 amino acids. With 8 bases removed from V and 7 bases from J, the gap between germline ends came to 17 bases. CDR1 is MNHEY, CDR2 SMNVEV, per germline (reference sequence).